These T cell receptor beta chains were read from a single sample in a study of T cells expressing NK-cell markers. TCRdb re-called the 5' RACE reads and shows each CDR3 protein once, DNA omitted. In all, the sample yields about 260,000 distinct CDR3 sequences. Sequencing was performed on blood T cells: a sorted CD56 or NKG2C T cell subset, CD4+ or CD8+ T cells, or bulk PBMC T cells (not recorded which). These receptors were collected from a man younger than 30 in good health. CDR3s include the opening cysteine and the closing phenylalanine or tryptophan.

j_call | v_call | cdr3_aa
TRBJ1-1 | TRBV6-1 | CASYLPGGWGTEAFF
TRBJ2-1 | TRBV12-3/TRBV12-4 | CASTVGAGNEQFF
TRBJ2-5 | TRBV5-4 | CASSLRVAGPQETQYF
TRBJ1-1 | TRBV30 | CAWSEARQSEAFF
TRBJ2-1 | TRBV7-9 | CASSESGGNSEQFF
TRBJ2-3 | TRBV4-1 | CASRVPQGSPDTQYF
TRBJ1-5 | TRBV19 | CASSIVGGDNQPQHF
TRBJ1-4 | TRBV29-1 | CSVRDGREKLFF
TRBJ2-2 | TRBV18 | CASSPGDVTTGELFF
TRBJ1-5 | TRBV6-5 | CASSYSFRRNQPQHF
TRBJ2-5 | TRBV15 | CATSRDGGNRQETQYF
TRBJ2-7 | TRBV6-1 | CASSTSQGGEQYF
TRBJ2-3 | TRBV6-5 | CASSYTGTDIDTQYF
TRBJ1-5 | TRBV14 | CASSQDRTQPQHF
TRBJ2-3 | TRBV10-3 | CAITRGSGETDTQYF
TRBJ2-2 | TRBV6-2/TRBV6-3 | CASSYSVRSVPGELFF
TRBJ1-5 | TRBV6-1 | CASSETRADNQPQHF
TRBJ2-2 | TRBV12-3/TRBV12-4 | CASSLVMGAGGELFF
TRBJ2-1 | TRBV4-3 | CASSQDRAGPSKFF
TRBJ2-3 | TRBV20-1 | CSAREGFSSTDTQYF
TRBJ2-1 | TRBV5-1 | CASSLVRSAGANNEQFF
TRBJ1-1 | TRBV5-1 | CASSLVEGWGLDTEAFF
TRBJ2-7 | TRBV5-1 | CASSLAAGDRYEQYF
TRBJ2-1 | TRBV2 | CASSSAAVPRNEQFF
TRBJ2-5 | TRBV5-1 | CASLGQATETQYF
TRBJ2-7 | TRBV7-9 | CASSLVGRYEQYF
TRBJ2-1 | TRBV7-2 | CASSLGQRAKDEQFF
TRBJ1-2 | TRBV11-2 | CASSLVVQFPTF
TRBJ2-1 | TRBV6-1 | CASSSGQYTNEQFF
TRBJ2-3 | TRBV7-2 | CASSNSGSTDTQYF
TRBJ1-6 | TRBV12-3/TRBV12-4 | CASRGGMGSPLHF
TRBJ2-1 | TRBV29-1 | CSVIKISGRADEQFF
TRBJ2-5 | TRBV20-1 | CSAKAGGETQYF
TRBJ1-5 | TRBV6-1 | CASSEDGNQPQHF
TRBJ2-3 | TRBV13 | CASSWEDTQYF
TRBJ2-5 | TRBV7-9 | CASSQERDRGRETQYF
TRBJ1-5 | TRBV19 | CASSLLGGNQPQHF
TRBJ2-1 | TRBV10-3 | CAISGLAGEGEQFF
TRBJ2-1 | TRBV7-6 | CASSFGDTHNEQFF
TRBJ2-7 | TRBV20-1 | CSARDHLTGGATYEQYF
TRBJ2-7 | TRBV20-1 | CSARGGSYEQYF
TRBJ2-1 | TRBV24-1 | CATSGQAHNEQFF
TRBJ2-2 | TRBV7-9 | CASSFREVSGELFF
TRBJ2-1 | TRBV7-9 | CASSTGTGTLNEQFF
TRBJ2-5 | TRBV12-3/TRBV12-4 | CASKTTGLHQETQYF
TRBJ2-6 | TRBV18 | CASSPLSQAGANVLTF
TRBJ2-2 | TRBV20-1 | CSARDRISHRYTGELFF
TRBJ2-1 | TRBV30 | CAWSGLGIDEQFF
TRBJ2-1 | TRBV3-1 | CASSHPSSFHEQFF
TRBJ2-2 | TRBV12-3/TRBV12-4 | CASSTDKILARITGELFF
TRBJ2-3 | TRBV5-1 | CASTQPTGLAASDTQYF
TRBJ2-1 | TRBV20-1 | CSVGGLAGNEQFF